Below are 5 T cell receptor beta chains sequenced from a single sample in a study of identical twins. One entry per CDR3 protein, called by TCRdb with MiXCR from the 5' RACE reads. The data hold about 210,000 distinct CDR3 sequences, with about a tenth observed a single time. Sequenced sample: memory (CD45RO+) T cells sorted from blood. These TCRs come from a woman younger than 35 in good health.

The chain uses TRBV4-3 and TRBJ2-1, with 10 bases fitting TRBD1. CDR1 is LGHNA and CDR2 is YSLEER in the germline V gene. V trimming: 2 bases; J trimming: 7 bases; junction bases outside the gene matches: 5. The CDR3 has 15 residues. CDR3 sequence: CASSQRDRGRNEQFF. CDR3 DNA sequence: TGCGCCAGCAGCCAAAGGGACAGGGGTAGGAATGAGCAGTTCTTC.

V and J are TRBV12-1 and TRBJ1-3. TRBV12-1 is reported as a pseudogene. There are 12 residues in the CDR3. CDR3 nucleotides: TGTGCCAGCGGGCCGTGGGGAAACACCATATATTTT. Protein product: CASGPWGNTIYF.

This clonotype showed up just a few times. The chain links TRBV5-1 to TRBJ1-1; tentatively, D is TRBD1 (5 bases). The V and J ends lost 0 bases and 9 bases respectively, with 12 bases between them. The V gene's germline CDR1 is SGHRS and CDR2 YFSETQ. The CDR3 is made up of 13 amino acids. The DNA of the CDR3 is TGCGCCAGCAGCTTGGGACAGCCCAAAAAAGCTTTCTTT. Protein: CASSLGQPKKAFF.

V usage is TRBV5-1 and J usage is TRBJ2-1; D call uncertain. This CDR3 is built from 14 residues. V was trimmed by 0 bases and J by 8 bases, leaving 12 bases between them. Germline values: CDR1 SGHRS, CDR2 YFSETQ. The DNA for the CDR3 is TGCGCCAGCAGCTTGGAAGGCAGCCGGGATGAGCAGTTCTTC. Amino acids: CASSLEGSRDEQFF. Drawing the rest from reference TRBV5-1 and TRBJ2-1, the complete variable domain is KAGVTQTPRYLIKTRGQQVTLSCSPISGHRSVSWYQQTPGQGLQFLFEYFSETQRNKGNFPGRFSGRQFSNSRSEMNVSTLELGDSALYLCASSLEGSRDEQFFGPGTRLTVL.

CDR3 sequence: CASSWSGSDTGELFF. The CDR3 nucleotides read TGCGCCAGCAGCTGGAGCGGGTCAGACACCGGGGAGCTGTTTTTT. The chain couples TRBV5-1 to TRBJ2-2, with a weak D call TRBD2 (6 bases). The CDR3 is made up of 15 amino acids. Trimming removed 3 bases from V and 3 bases from J, with 12 bases in between. The V gene's germline CDR1 is SGHRS and CDR2 YFSETQ.